This T cell receptor beta chain was identified during a study of blood T cell repertoires in COVID-19. In the study overall: Acute and convalescent COVID-19 specimens originated in the United States, Italy and Spain. The analysed material was cDNA or gDNA that came from T cells, B-cell-depleted T cells, or PBMCs.

Original processing notes: Cell counts per sample came from amplifying reference gene primers. The data were produced by immunoSEQ multiplex PCR, yet TCRdb's version contains in-frame clones alone and is incomplete. V, J and clone size reflect that table, while D and trimming were determined from the DNA. The data hold some 73,000 clones, with less than 75% observed a single time. The CDR3 sequence is 14 residues long. From germline, CDR1 is DFQATT and CDR2 SNEGSKA (reference sequence). Trimming at V came to 3 bases and at J to 1 base, leaving 5 bases not matched to a gene. Sequencing used peripheral blood. This sequence was found in a man between 60 and 75 years old with acute or convalescent COVID-19. V usage is TRBV20-1 and J usage is TRBJ1-1; 7 bases fit TRBD1. The DNA for the CDR3 is TGCAGTGCTAGTGGGGCAGGGGGGAACACTGAAGCTTTCTTT. Its translation is CSASGAGGNTEAFF.